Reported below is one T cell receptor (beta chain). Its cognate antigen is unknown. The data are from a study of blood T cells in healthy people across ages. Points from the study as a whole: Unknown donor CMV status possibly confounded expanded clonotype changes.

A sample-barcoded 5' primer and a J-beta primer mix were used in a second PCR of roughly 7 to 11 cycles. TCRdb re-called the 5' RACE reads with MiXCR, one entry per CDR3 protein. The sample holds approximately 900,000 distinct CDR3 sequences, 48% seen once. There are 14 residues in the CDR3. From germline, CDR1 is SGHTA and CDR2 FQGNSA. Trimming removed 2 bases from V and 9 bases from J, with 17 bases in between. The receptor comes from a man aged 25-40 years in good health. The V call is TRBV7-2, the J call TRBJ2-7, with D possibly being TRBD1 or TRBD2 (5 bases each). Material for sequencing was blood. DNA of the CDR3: TGTGCCAGCAGCTTAATCGGGACGCCTCACGGGCAGTACTTC. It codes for CASSLIGTPHGQYF.